This entry lists 17 T cell receptor beta chains sequenced from one sample in a study of cytomegalovirus exposure and HLA in healthy donors. With 60 Vbeta and 13 Jbeta primers, the PCR was carried out. Data came from immunoSEQ multiplex PCR; TCRdb stores just in-frame clones and leaves some out. The table shows under 250,000 clones, with roughly 80% occurring only once. Sequences were obtained from PBMCs. The receptors were gathered from a male donor in good health and CMV-seronegative.

The rearrangement uses TRBV5-6 and TRBJ2-5, with D unresolved. CDR1 and CDR2 (germline): SGHDT, YYEEEE. Trimming removed 1 base at V and 1 base at J, with 17 bases between. CDR3 length: 17 residues. The CDR3 sequence: CASSLYRTLVRQETQYF. The DNA for the CDR3 is TGTGCCAGCAGCTTGTACCGAACCCTAGTGCGCCAAGAGACCCAGTACTTC.

This chain connects TRBV10-1 to TRBJ2-1; 9 nucleotides agree with TRBD2. J gave up 7 bases and V 10 bases, and 20 bases lay outside the gene matches. In germline, CDR1 is WNHNN, CDR2 SYGVQD (reference sequence). This CDR3 has 17 amino acids. The CDR3 DNA is TGCGCCACCGTGACTGGTTCAGCGGGAGGCCGGGGGAATGAGCAGTTCTTC. This codes for CATVTGSAGGRGNEQFF.

The V call is TRBV7-9, the J call TRBJ2-1; the match to TRBD2 covers 10 bases. Germline trimming cut 4 bases from V and 3 bases from J; bases unmatched to any gene: 9. CDR1 and CDR2 from the germline V gene are SEHNR and FQNEAQ (reference sequence). This CDR3 is built from 17 residues. The CDR3 protein is CASSSDVGLADYNEQFF. Written as DNA, the CDR3 is TGTGCCAGCAGCTCGGACGTCGGACTAGCGGACTACAATGAGCAGTTCTTC.

The CDR3 spells CASSYSAGVQETQYF. CDR3 nucleotides: TGTGCCAGCAGTTACTCGGCGGGAGTCCAAGAGACCCAGTACTTC. The rearrangement joins TRBV6-5 to TRBJ2-5; 7 nucleotides line up with TRBD2. This CDR3 has 15 amino acids. Germline CDR1 and CDR2: MNHEY and SVGAGI. Losses at the gene ends were 0 bases for V and 1 base for J; bases not matched to a gene: 2.

V gene TRBV7-2 combines with J gene TRBJ1-3; possibly TRBD1 for D (5 bases). The CDR3 is 16 amino acids. Between the trimmed V and J ends, which lost 1 base and 0 bases, there was a span of 10 bases. CDR1 and CDR2 from the germline V gene are SGHTA and FQGNSA. This CDR3 reads CASSLDRPSSGNTIYF. CDR3 DNA: TGTGCCAGCAGCTTAGACAGGCCCTCCTCTGGAAACACCATATATTTT.

CDR3 loop: CAISTPSGTTDTQYF. The CDR3 DNA follows: TGTGCCATCTCGACCCCTAGCGGGACCACAGATACGCAGTATTTT. The gene calls are TRBV6-1 and TRBJ2-3; 9 nucleotides agree with TRBD2. Per germline, CDR1 MNHNS and CDR2 SASEGT. The V gene end was trimmed by 10 bases and the J gene end by 2 bases; junction bases not matched to a gene: 10. The length of the CDR3 is 15 residues.

Of note for this clone: Lacking the conserved final phenylalanine or tryptophan, this CDR3 likely reflects a read error. The DNA is left out, because the CDR3 cannot be placed on it with certainty; the CDR3 is given as TCRdb lists it. The chain links TRBV28 to TRBJ1-2; the table gives TRBD1 as D, unverified against the DNA. Counting both end residues, the CDR3 totals 13 amino acids. Germline V CDR1 and CDR2: MDHEN, SYDVKM. The CDR3 is CASSSGRGHPRVL.

The chain uses TRBV7-3 and TRBJ2-6; a weak D match, TRBD2 (6 bases). The CDR3 is 15 residues long. Germline CDR1 is SGHTA and CDR2 is FQGTGA. V lost 4 bases, J lost 2 bases, and 9 bases lay in between. DNA for the CDR3: TGTGCCAGCAGCTCCCCGGGGGCTGGGGCCAACGTCCTGACTTTC. This codes for CASSSPGAGANVLTF.

The chain joins TRBV7-9 to TRBJ2-7, with 8 bases aligning to TRBD2. The CDR3 extends over 16 amino acids. CDR1 and CDR2 (germline): SEHNR, FQNEAQ (reference sequence). The J segment lost 5 bases and the V segment lost 5 bases, leaving 14 bases of the junction unmatched. The CDR3, as DNA: TGTGCCAGCAGCACCCTGATCAGCGGGAGATCAGACGAGCAGTACTTC. Translated: CASSTLISGRSDEQYF.

CDR3 nucleotides: TGTGCCAGCAGCTTGGGAGGGACAGCCTCTGGAAACACCATATATTTT. Its protein is CASSLGGTASGNTIYF. The genes are TRBV5-4 and TRBJ1-3; 7 nucleotides agree with TRBD1. J gave up 0 bases and V 0 bases, and 3 bases lay outside the gene matches. This CDR3 has 16 residues. CDR1 and CDR2 from the germline V gene are SGHNT and YYREEE (reference sequence).

The table lists this clone with a few counts. The rearrangement joins TRBV6-1 to TRBJ1-1; possibly TRBD1 for D (5 bases). V dropped 5 bases and J dropped 2 bases, with 15 bases sitting between them. The CDR3 consists of 15 residues. CDR1 and CDR2 (germline): MNHNS, SASEGT. The DNA of the CDR3 is TGTGCCAGCAGTCCCCGACAGACTTTAAACACTGAAGCTTTCTTT. Amino acids: CASSPRQTLNTEAFF.

The V call is TRBV18, the J call TRBJ1-2; a weak D match, TRBD1 (6 bases). This CDR3 spans 16 amino acids. The germline gives CDR1 KGHSH, CDR2 LQKENI. V lost 4 bases to trimming and J lost 5 bases, with 20 bases between them. CDR3 sequence reads: CASSLSRGQPSYGYTF. The CDR3 nucleotides read TGTGCCAGCTCACTTAGCAGGGGACAACCCAGTTATGGCTACACCTTC.

The sample holds one count of this clone. This rearrangement joins TRBV5-1 to TRBJ2-1; TRBD2 matches 13 bases. V was clipped by 2 bases and J by 6 bases; unmatched bases: 5. The CDR3 contains 16 residues. Germline-derived CDR1 and CDR2 are SGHRS and YFSETQ. CDR3 bases: TGCGCCAGCAGCTTATTGGGACTAGCGGGAAGCAATGAGCAGTTCTTC. It yields the protein CASSLLGLAGSNEQFF.

The count of this clone is one. The gene calls are TRBV29-1 and TRBJ1-1; D is perhaps TRBD1 (6 bases). The length of the CDR3 is 12 residues. Per the germline V gene, CDR1 is SQVTM and CDR2 is ANQGSEA. V lost 3 bases, J lost 5 bases, and 10 bases lay in between. CDR3 DNA: TGCAGCGTTGATCCCGACAGGACTGAAGCTTTCTTT. It is translated as CSVDPDRTEAFF. The full variable domain, rest sourced from reference TRBV29-1 and TRBJ1-1, is SAVISQKPSRDICQRGTSLTIQCQVDSQVTMMFWYRQQPGQSLTLIATANQGSEATYESGFVIDKFPISRPNLTFSTLTVSNMSPEDSSIYLCSVDPDRTEAFFGQGTRLTVV.

This clone has just a few counts. The chain recombines TRBV21-1 with TRBJ2-7; the listed D gene, TRBD1, was not tested against the DNA. TRBV21-1 represents a pseudogene. CDR3 length equals 12 residues. The CDR3 DNA reads as TGTGCCAGCGGGACAGGTCCCTACGAGCAGTACTTC. Its protein is CASGTGPYEQYF.

This clone was recorded at least ten times. The V gene is TRBV7-9, the J gene TRBJ1-2; tentatively, D is TRBD1 (5 bases). The ends were cut back, 2 bases at V and 5 bases at J, with 9 bases in the middle. Germline V gene data show CDR1 as SEHNR and CDR2 as FQNEAQ (reference sequence). This CDR3 comprises 13 residues. For the CDR3, the DNA is TGTGCCAGCAGCTTACAGACAGATTATGGCTACACCTTC. Amino acid sequence: CASSLQTDYGYTF. Full variable domain (outside the CDR3, taken from reference TRBV7-9 and TRBJ1-2): DTGVSQNPRHKITKRGQNVTFRCDPISEHNRLYWYRQTLGQGPEFLTYFQNEAQLEKSRLLSDRFSAERPKGSFSTLEIQRTEQGDSAMYLCASSLQTDYGYTFGSGTRLTVV.

Comments on this clone: An end of the junction does not agree with germline; a read error may underlie this. The chain uses TRBV7-9 and TRBJ2-4; 16 bases are a match to TRBD2. CDR3 length equals 18 residues. The germline V gene encodes CDR1 SEHNR and CDR2 FQNEAQ (reference sequence). CDR3 sequence: CSSSLGGTSGRAWNIQYF. CDR3 bases: TGTTCCAGCAGCTTAGGGGGGACTAGCGGGAGGGCCTGGAACATTCAGTACTTC.